This T cell receptor beta chain was recovered during a study of cytomegalovirus exposure and HLA in healthy donors (dated by TCRdb to 2017 to 2019). Broadly, across the study: An earlier analysis of under 600 of the donors reported more than 250 Gb of sequence data and 117 million unique TCR beta sequences from 150 million to 200 million T cells. An early release covering some 640 HLA-typed donors comprised approximately 300 gigabases of sequencing data and tens of millions of unique TCR sequences. Of the roughly 410 genotyped donors, less than 90% were placed in the genetic ancestry cluster associated with self-reported Caucasian donors. The study was designed to test whether signatures of past pathogen exposure could be identified by cataloging public T cell receptors. The T cell repertoires of several hundred subjects were profiled by immunosequencing and related to cytomegalovirus serostatus. A separate validation cohort of 100 to 150 different subjects was used in addition to the approximately 670-subject first cohort. To predict cytomegalovirus infection status, the study combined high-throughput TCR immunosequencing, statistical association of individual TCRs with disease status, and machine learning. A later analysis re-examined previously published TCR beta repertoires from around 670 donors and added high-resolution HLA genotyping to investigate patterns of TCR occurrence. Rather than using new phenotypic data, the later analysis identified candidate immune exposures from TCR beta sequences and from how often those sequences occurred across donors. In an earlier analysis of 587 of the donors, high-throughput TCR beta sequencing was used to judge whether each TCR beta V gene segment behaved as functional or pseudogenic. Donor age, sex, ethnicity and CMV serostatus were collected together with the repertoire data. A later genetic analysis took genome-wide SNP genotypes for about 55% of the 666 donors and used that subset as a discovery cohort. All discovery cohort repertoires had been generated on a single sequencing platform. Class I and class II HLA loci were covered by the typing at four-digit resolution. Typing coverage differed by locus: A, B, C, DRB1 and DQB1 were typed in about 620-630 donors, DQA1 in 500 to 550, DPA1 in 606, and DPB1 in approximately 450. Because of strong linkage in the cohort, 5 or 6 DR-DQ haplotypes were treated as single units for association and clustering. On average, roughly 250,000 unique TCR beta nucleotide sequences were sequenced per donor among a few hundred genotyped donors of the cohort, with roughly 18% of those sequences being non-productive. On the study overall, not on this receptor specifically: The study gave a list of some 150 TCR beta chains associated with cytomegalovirus. In an earlier analysis of around 600 of the donors, most TCR beta V segments appeared in productive rearrangements about 87% or about 30% of the time, broadly matching IMGT annotations. This cohort had only TCR beta chains sequenced, and the lack of alpha or paired-chain data limited which features could be detected. Specific HLA alleles were associated with 15,000 to 20,000 TCR beta sequences at a false discovery rate of 0.05 in a later analysis. In a later analysis, HLA-associated TCR beta chains showed more clonal expansion and lower generation probabilities than non-associated chains that were equally common. When HLA alleles, especially DR and DQ, strongly co-occurred, attributing TCR associations to individual alleles was difficult. Because the 87-base-pair reads could not distinguish some IMGT-functional V segments, including TRBV6-2 and TRBV6-3, those segments were excluded. In a later analysis, TCR association rates were found to vary across HLA loci, with the most associated TCRs seen for DRB1 alleles and the fewest for HLA-C alleles. A cluster of highly shared sequence variants was judged likely to represent a technical artifact of the sequencing pipeline. HLA typing was unavailable for some donors at each locus, so association tests used only the typed subset. A further reported finding was that TCR beta sequences accurately predicted the HLA-A and HLA-B alleles for most subjects in the first cohort. The authors suggested that the approach could potentially be generalized to other disease states and immunological phenotypes. A later analysis found that most CMV-associated TCR beta chains appeared HLA-restricted, with HLA associations seemingly driven largely by CMV exposure. Correlated functional status among segregating V segments might be attributable to linkage disequilibrium, but an unknown experimental factor could not be ruled out. Across donors, most TCR sequences were observed very rarely, whereas some public TCRs were present in many individuals. Presence/absence analyses assumed roughly uniform sequencing depth across donors, an assumption that may not hold. A few of the identified cytomegalovirus-associated TCR beta chains were confirmed in vitro to be specific for cytomegalovirus antigens. In a later genetic analysis, a missense DCLRE1C variant was associated with V-gene and J-gene trimming of TCR beta chains, and the association was replicated in an independent cohort. According to a later genetic analysis, donors in an Asian-associated ancestry cluster had fewer N-insertions in productive TCRs than the roughly 670-donor mean. The classifier was reported to diagnose cytomegalovirus status with high specificity and sensitivity in both the original and validation cohorts. A later analysis reported that several top co-occurrence clusters appeared linked to parvovirus B19, influenza, CMV and Epstein-Barr virus. About 17 rarely observed V segments, including chromosome 9 orphons, were excluded from the earlier analysis of about 500 of the donors because counts were too low. Immune exposure information for the cohort was limited to CMV serostatus.

Libraries were built with the immunoSEQ multiplex PCR assay. The multiplex PCR relied on a mix of 60 forward primers for TCR Vbeta segments and 13 reverse primers for TCR Jbeta segments. A multiplex PCR assay on genomic DNA amplified the CDR3 region of rearranged TCR beta genes. The Illumina HiSeq System was used to sequence the amplified TCR beta libraries as 87-base-pair reads. Turning to the authors' computational methods: In a later analysis, some 80 million unique TCR beta chains were counted across the roughly 670 repertoires, and about 9.9 million of these chains were shared by at least two donors. Raw reads were error-corrected and collapsed into unique sequences by a nearest-neighbor algorithm in which closely related sequences were merged to remove PCR and sequencing errors. To assign V, D and J gene segments, CDR3 sequences were aligned to IMGT reference sequences. For a sequence to be retained, a match of at least six nucleotides to both a V gene segment and a J gene segment was required. A rearrangement counted as productive if the CDR3 had no stop codons and remained in frame with V and J, and every other rearrangement counted as non-productive. CDR3 was defined by IMGT convention, running from the second conserved V-encoded cysteine to the conserved J-encoded phenylalanine. The earlier analysis of approximately 590 of the donors excluded any sequence lacking an unambiguous match to a single V gene segment. An earlier analysis of a few hundred of the donors called V segments functional above 56.7% productive rearrangements and segregating when the between-donor standard deviation exceeded 5%. To diagnose cytomegalovirus status from the catalog of TCR beta chain sequences, a statistical classification framework was built. In a later analysis, V and J genes were assigned by comparing TCR nucleotide sequences against IMGT/GENE-DB human TR gene sequences. In a later analysis, CDR3 sequences and most-parsimonious VDJ recombination scenarios were assigned using the TCRdist pipeline. In a later analysis, each TCR beta chain was defined by its CDR3 amino acid sequence together with its V-gene family, and reads lacking a unique V-gene family were excluded. As a way to deal with suspected cross-contamination and a sequencing artifact, a later analysis dropped hundreds of nucleotide sequences that were highly shared and had low generation probability. In a later analysis, a clonal expansion index was calculated for each public chain from normalized within-repertoire ranks of inferred template counts. In a later analysis, generation probabilities were computed with a VDJ recombination model fitted to out-of-frame rearrangements, and the resulting probabilities were checked against IGoR. In a later analysis, hypergeometric tests were used to score TCR-TCR, TCR-HLA and TCR-CMV co-occurrence, with a repertoire-size bias correction applied to TCR pairs. To estimate false discovery rates, a later analysis permuted the HLA or CMV assignments 20 times. In a later analysis, co-occurring TCRs were grouped with DBSCAN, and TCRdist sequence similarity was added when clustering was performed within HLA-allele-positive subsets. For co-occurrence clustering, repertoires with fewer than 30,000 or more than 120,000 public chains were excluded, along with roughly five repertoires with anomalous nucleotide sharing. In TCRdb, the immuneACCESS table is reduced to in-frame sequences with V and J assigned. These tables do not hold every clone; where another copy was compared, an unresolved V gene accounts for under half, and the others remain unexplained. V and J calls and clone size are copied from that table; D and trimming were computed from the DNA. The sample includes around 150,000 clones, with around four fifths observed a single time. The ten biggest clones cover 9.5% to 10% of the sample.

Comment on this clone: Its antigen is currently not known. Base qualities are not recorded, but no much larger clone differs from it by a single base.

According to the germline V gene (reference sequence), CDR1 reads SEHNR and CDR2 reads FQNEAQ. V trim: 5 bases; J trim: 4 bases; unmatched bases: 6. The CDR3 measures 14 amino acids from cysteine to phenylalanine. The entry retains the CDR3 DNA only, 42 bases that are in frame from base 1. In total, approximately 690 healthy bone marrow donors made up the cohort. All cohort members were sampled while nominally healthy, although unrecorded immune exposures were likely present. The donor tested CMV seropositive, placing the donor among the approximately 290 seropositive members of the cohort. A peripheral blood sample was provided by each donor, and peripheral blood mononuclear cells were used for TCR beta sequencing. Genomic DNA was extracted from the blood cell samples with the Qiagen DNeasy Blood Extraction Kit.

The sample comprised PBMCs. The chain was built from TRBV7-9 and TRBJ1-2; 8 middle bases align to TRBD1. The sequence was collected from a man between 18 and 29 years old in good health and CMV-seropositive. The CDR3 reads as follows: CASSQGQGAYGYTF. The bases are TGTGCCAGCAGCCAAGGGCAGGGGGCCTATGGCTACACCTTC.